Listed here are 27 T cell receptor beta chains from one sample, sequenced in a study of human T cells and chemical hapten exposure. Time point here: healthy volunteer bleed at 6 weeks. Total RNA came from unfractionated whole blood. TCRdb analysed the RACE reads with MiXCR anew, one entry per CDR3 protein. The sample yields 70,000 to 85,000 distinct CDR3 sequences, 7% to 9% seen once. The specimen was whole blood. These receptors originate from a male donor in good health. Some clones in this sample may be carry-over from other donors' samples.

This clonotype showed up many times. This chain connects TRBV6-2 or TRBV6-3 to TRBJ1-3; TRBD1 might be the D (5 bases). The V and J ends lost 6 bases and 1 base respectively, with 16 bases between them. This CDR3 has 16 amino acids. Germline V gene data show CDR1 as MNHEY and CDR2 as SVGEGT. CDR3 coding DNA: TGTGCCAGCAGCTGGGACTTAAGAGGGTCTGGAAACACCATATATTTT. This gives the protein CASSWDLRGSGNTIYF.

Only a few counts were recorded for this clonotype. The chain is built from TRBV20-1 and TRBJ2-1; no clear D gene. Trimming left V 0 bases short and J 0 bases short, with 15 bases between. CDR1 is DFQATT and CDR2 is SNEGSKA in the germline V gene (reference sequence). This CDR3 spans 17 amino acids. Written as DNA, the CDR3 is TGCAGTGCTAGAGATACGTACTCCCTAGTCTCCTACAATGAGCAGTTCTTC. Amino acids: CSARDTYSLVSYNEQFF.

This clonotype was seen repeatedly, ten times or more. The chain employs TRBV4-2 and TRBJ1-1; D ambiguous. This CDR3 is 13 amino acids long. V lost 0 bases, J lost 5 bases, and 7 bases lay in between. The germline CDR1 and CDR2 sequences are LGHNA and YNFKEQ. CDR3 sequence (DNA): TGTGCCAGCAGCCAAGATACGCGGACTGAAGCTTTCTTT. Protein: CASSQDTRTEAFF.

The chain couples TRBV20-1 to TRBJ1-6, with a weak D call TRBD1 (5 bases). Looked up from germline, CDR1 is DFQATT and CDR2 is SNEGSKA (reference sequence). The CDR3 length is 16 residues. With 3 bases removed from V and 1 base from J, the gap between germline ends came to 13 bases. CDR3 in DNA: TGCAGTGCTAGGTCGGGGGTTGGATCCTATAATTCACCCCTCCACTTT. Amino acids: CSARSGVGSYNSPLHF.

This clonotype has a count of ten or more. V gene TRBV29-1 combines with J gene TRBJ2-3; D gene ambiguous. Germline assignment: CDR1 SQVTM and CDR2 ANQGSEA. The CDR3 length is 13 residues. Deletions cut 4 bases from V and 2 bases from J, with 10 bases between. The CDR3 spells CSVGGYDTDTQYF. CDR3 DNA: TGCAGCGTTGGTGGGTACGACACAGATACGCAGTATTTT.

The chain links TRBV29-1 to TRBJ1-5; D is unresolved. The CDR3 is 15 amino acids. Trimming shortened V by 6 bases and J by 0 bases, and 15 bases separated the two germline ends. Germline assignment: CDR1 SQVTM and CDR2 ANQGSEA. For the CDR3, the DNA is TGCAGCGTCGCCGGCTATCCGGATAGCAATCAGCCCCAGCATTTT. It codes for CSVAGYPDSNQPQHF.

This clonotype was seen a handful of times. V gene TRBV29-1 combines with J gene TRBJ1-2; D gene uncertain. Per the germline V gene, CDR1 is SQVTM and CDR2 is ANQGSEA. V was trimmed by 4 bases and J by 2 bases, leaving 11 bases between them. There are 13 residues in the CDR3. CDR3 loop: CSVAQFVNYGYTF. The CDR3 bases are TGCAGCGTTGCCCAGTTTGTAAACTATGGCTACACCTTC.

This clonotype appeared a few times. The chain links TRBV6-2 or TRBV6-3 to TRBJ2-5; TRBD1 agrees at 8 bases. From germline, CDR1 is MNHEY and CDR2 SVGEGT. V shed 7 bases and J 9 bases; nucleotides not matched to a gene: 19. This CDR3 spans 16 amino acids. CDR3 in DNA: TGTGCCAGCACCTCCCCTCGGGCAGGGGGCCAGGAGGCCCAGTACTTC. Translation: CASTSPRAGGQEAQYF.

There are a few counts of this clonotype. The chain links TRBV15 to TRBJ2-7, with D unclear. The germline V gene has CDR1 LNHNV and CDR2 YYDKDF (reference sequence). Trimming cost V 0 bases and J 2 bases, with 5 bases left between them. This CDR3 region has 13 residues. This CDR3 reads CATSRDPAYEQYF. CDR3 bases: TGTGCCACCAGCAGAGATCCAGCCTACGAGCAGTACTTC. Using reference TRBV15 and TRBJ2-7 for the parts outside the CDR3, the full variable domain is DAMVIQNPRYQVTQFGKPVTLSCSQTLNHNVMYWYQQKSSQAPKLLFHYYDKDFNNEADTPDNFQSRRPNTSFCFLDIRSPGLGDTAMYLCATSRDPAYEQYFGPGTRLTVT.

This clonotype was counted only a few times. The J gene is TRBJ1-1, the V gene TRBV29-1, with D unclear. Germline CDR1 and CDR2: SQVTM and ANQGSEA. V was shortened by 6 bases and J by 4 bases, with 15 bases between the two germline ends. The CDR3 sequence is 13 residues long. The DNA for the CDR3 is TGCAGCGTCAGGACGGACCTATCCACTGAAGCTTTCTTT. Translating it yields CSVRTDLSTEAFF.

The V gene is TRBV7-9, the J gene TRBJ1-1, with TRBD1 identical over 9 bases. There are 17 residues in the CDR3. Germline CDR1 and CDR2: SEHNR and FQNEAQ (reference sequence). Trimming took 4 bases from V and 4 from J; bases not matched to a gene: 13. The CDR3 DNA follows: TGTGCCAGCAGCTCATCGCTCCTGGGGACAGGGTCCACTGAAGCTTTCTTT. Its protein is CASSSSLLGTGSTEAFF.

V and J are TRBV27 and TRBJ1-6; D gene uncertain. CDR3 length: 14 residues. Germline V gene sequence: CDR1 MNHEY, CDR2 SMNVEV (reference sequence). Trimming pared 0 bases from V and 4 bases from J, leaving 4 bases between. The CDR3 nucleotides read TGTGCCAGCAGTTTATCTCAGTATAATTCACCCCTCCACTTT. Residues: CASSLSQYNSPLHF.

This clonotype was seen repeatedly, ten times or more. V and J are TRBV12-3 or TRBV12-4 and TRBJ2-1, with 8 bases fitting TRBD2. Losses at the gene ends were 4 bases for V and 4 bases for J; bases not matched to a gene: 6. The CDR3 is 15 residues long. CDR3 coding DNA: TGTGCCAGCAGTTCCCCCGGGACTAGTTACAATGAGCAGTTCTTC. Residues: CASSSPGTSYNEQFF.

In this sample, this clonotype turned up a few times. V is TRBV5-4 and J is TRBJ1-4; D not resolved. V gave up 0 bases and J gave up 3 bases, with 9 bases separating them. Germline-derived CDR1 and CDR2 are SGHNT and YYREEE (reference sequence). The CDR3 is made up of 15 amino acids. CDR3 nucleotides: TGTGCCAGCAGCTTGGGGACGGAGCCTAATGAAAAACTGTTTTTT. Translation: CASSLGTEPNEKLFF. The complete variable domain, with remaining parts taken from reference TRBV5-4 and TRBJ1-4, reads ETGVTQSPTHLIKTRGQQVTLRCSSQSGHNTVSWYQQALGQGPQFIFQYYREEENGRGNFPPRFSGLQFPNYSSELNVNALELDDSALYLCASSLGTEPNEKLFFGSGTQLSVL.

The sample holds a few counts of this clonotype. V gene TRBV7-9 combines with J gene TRBJ1-1; 8 bases are shared with TRBD1. Germline V gene sequence: CDR1 SEHNR, CDR2 FQNEAQ (reference sequence). This CDR3 spans 14 amino acids. Unmatched junction bases numbered 9, after V lost 6 bases and J lost 6 bases. The CDR3 DNA sequence: TGTGCCAGCAGTCTGACAGGGGAAGTCGCTGAAGCTTTCTTT. Encoded protein: CASSLTGEVAEAFF.

V is TRBV14 and J is TRBJ2-1; 8 bases match TRBD2. CDR3 size: 17 residues. The V gene end was trimmed by 0 bases and the J gene end by 9 bases; junction bases not matched to a gene: 13. Germline V gene data show CDR1 as SGHDN and CDR2 as FVKESK. CDR3 amino acids: CASSQDTFTGGLVEQFF. The CDR3 DNA is TGTGCCAGCAGCCAAGATACTTTTACGGGAGGGTTAGTTGAGCAGTTCTTC. Looking up the rest from reference TRBV14 and TRBJ2-1 gives the full variable domain: EAGVTQFPSHSVIEKGQTVTLRCDPISGHDNLYWYRRVMGKEIKFLLHFVKESKQDESGMPNNRFLAERTGGTYSTLKVQPAELEDSGVYFCASSQDTFTGGLVEQFFGPGTRLTVL.

This clonotype was seen repeatedly, ten times or more. CDR3 amino acids: CSANSGEPYEQYF. CDR3 in DNA: TGCAGTGCCAATAGCGGGGAACCCTACGAGCAGTACTTC. The chain recombines TRBV20-1 with TRBJ2-7, with TRBD2 matching over 8 bases. The CDR3 sequence is 13 residues long. The V segment lost 6 bases and the J segment 2 bases; nucleotides outside the gene matches: 6. The germline V gene encodes CDR1 DFQATT and CDR2 SNEGSKA (reference sequence).

This clonotype has more than one count but fewer than ten. The genes are TRBV7-9 and TRBJ2-1; 13 nucleotides match TRBD2. This CDR3 is built from 18 residues. The V gene end was trimmed by 1 base and the J gene end by 0 bases; junction bases not matched to a gene: 3. Germline CDR1 and CDR2: SEHNR and FQNEAQ (reference sequence). This chain's CDR3 is CASSLGGLAGTSYNEQFF. The CDR3, as DNA: TGTGCCAGCAGCTTAGGGGGACTAGCGGGGACCTCCTACAATGAGCAGTTCTTC.

This clonotype has just a few counts. The chain uses TRBV7-6 and TRBJ2-7; perhaps TRBD1 as D (5 bases). Trimming shortened V by 1 base and J by 3 bases, and 13 bases separated the two germline ends. Germline V gene data show CDR1 as SGHVS and CDR2 as FNYEAQ. CDR3 size: 15 residues. DNA of the CDR3: TGTGCCAGCAGCTTAGATCAGGGATGGATCTACGAGCAGTACTTC. This sequence encodes CASSLDQGWIYEQYF.

The rearrangement links TRBV28 to TRBJ2-1; the match to TRBD1 covers 7 bases. Germline values: CDR1 MDHEN, CDR2 SYDVKM. Trimming removed 5 bases from V and 2 bases from J; junction bases left unmatched: 6. CDR3 length: 15 residues. As DNA, the CDR3 is TGTGCCAGCAGTGCAAACAGGGGACCCTACAATGAGCAGTTCTTC. It yields the protein CASSANRGPYNEQFF.

The rearrangement links TRBV27 to TRBJ2-2; TRBD1 agrees at 12 bases. The CDR3 covers 17 residues. V shed 6 bases, J shed 3 bases, and the junction held 8 bases outside the gene matches. CDR1 MNHEY and CDR2 SMNVEV come from the germline V gene (reference sequence). This CDR3 is CASRGRGTGGYTGELFF. CDR3 bases: TGTGCCAGCAGGGGAAGGGGGACAGGGGGCTACACCGGGGAGCTGTTTTTT.

The chain uses TRBV12-3 or TRBV12-4 and TRBJ1-2; possibly TRBD1 for D (5 bases). V lost 6 bases and J 3 bases, leaving 11 bases between the germline ends. This CDR3 spans 13 amino acids. The CDR3 DNA sequence: TGTGCCAGCAGCTGGGGGGTTTACTATGGCTACACCTTC. Translated, it gives CASSWGVYYGYTF.

This clonotype was counted many times. The chain recombines TRBV4-2 with TRBJ2-1; 11 positions agree with TRBD2. The germline V gene encodes CDR1 LGHNA and CDR2 YNFKEQ. V dropped 0 bases and J dropped 5; count of bases not matched to a gene: 6. The CDR3 consists of 17 residues. The DNA of the CDR3 is TGTGCCAGCAGCCAAGATGAACTAGCGGGGGCCGACAATGAGCAGTTCTTC. This sequence encodes CASSQDELAGADNEQFF.

This clonotype was detected only a few times. V and J are TRBV20-1 and TRBJ1-1; D ambiguous. The V end was cut by 5 bases, the J end by 2 bases, with 9 bases between. CDR1 is DFQATT and CDR2 is SNEGSKA in the germline V gene (reference sequence). CDR3 length: 12 amino acids. The CDR3, as DNA: TGCAGTGCTCCTCCGGTAAACACTGAAGCTTTCTTT. This sequence encodes CSAPPVNTEAFF.

The CDR3 spells CASSDKNEQYF. The CDR3 DNA follows: TGTGCCAGCAGTGACAAGAACGAGCAGTACTTC. The chain employs TRBV12-3 or TRBV12-4 and TRBJ2-7; D remains unclear. The CDR3 is 11 residues long. V was clipped by 5 bases and J by 5 bases, with 7 bases between them.

The chain employs TRBV25-1 and TRBJ2-6; the D gene is possibly TRBD2 (6 bases). V was trimmed by 7 bases and J by 0 bases, leaving 13 bases between them. The CDR3 consists of 16 residues. The V gene's germline CDR1 is MGHDK and CDR2 SYGVNS. Here the CDR3 DNA reads TGTGCCAGCAATGGAGGGCCCCTCTCTGGGGCCAACGTCCTGACTTTC. This translates into CASNGGPLSGANVLTF.

This clonotype was seen only once. The chain's CDR3 is CASSLEGSGNQPQHF. In DNA, the CDR3 is TGTGCCAGCAGCTTGGAAGGGTCTGGGAATCAGCCCCAGCATTTT. The chain has TRBV5-5 and TRBJ1-5; D is unresolved. With 0 bases removed from V and 4 bases from J, the gap between germline ends came to 11 bases. Per the germline V gene, CDR1 is SGHKS and CDR2 is YYEKEE (reference sequence). The CDR3 runs to 15 residues. Looking up the rest from reference TRBV5-5 and TRBJ1-5 gives the full variable domain: DAGVTQSPTHLIKTRGQQVTLRCSPISGHKSVSWYQQVLGQGPQFIFQYYEKEERGRGNFPDRFSARQFPNYSSELNVNALLLGDSALYLCASSLEGSGNQPQHFGDGTRLSIL.